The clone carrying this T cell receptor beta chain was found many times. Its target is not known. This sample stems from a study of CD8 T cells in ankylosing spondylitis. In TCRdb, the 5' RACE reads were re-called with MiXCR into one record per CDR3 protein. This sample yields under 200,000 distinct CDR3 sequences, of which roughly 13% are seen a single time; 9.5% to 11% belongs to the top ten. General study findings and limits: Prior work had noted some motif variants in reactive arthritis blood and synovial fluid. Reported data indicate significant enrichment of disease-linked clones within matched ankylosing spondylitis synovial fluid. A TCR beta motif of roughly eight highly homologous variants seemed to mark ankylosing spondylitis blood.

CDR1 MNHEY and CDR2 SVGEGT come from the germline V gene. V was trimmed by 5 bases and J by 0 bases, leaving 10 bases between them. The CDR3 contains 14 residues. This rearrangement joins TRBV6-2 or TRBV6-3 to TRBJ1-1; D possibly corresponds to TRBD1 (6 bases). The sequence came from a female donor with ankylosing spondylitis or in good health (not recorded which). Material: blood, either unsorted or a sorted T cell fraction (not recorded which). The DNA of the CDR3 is TGTGCCAGCAGTGCCGGGGGCGTGAACACTGAAGCTTTCTTT. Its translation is CASSAGGVNTEAFF.